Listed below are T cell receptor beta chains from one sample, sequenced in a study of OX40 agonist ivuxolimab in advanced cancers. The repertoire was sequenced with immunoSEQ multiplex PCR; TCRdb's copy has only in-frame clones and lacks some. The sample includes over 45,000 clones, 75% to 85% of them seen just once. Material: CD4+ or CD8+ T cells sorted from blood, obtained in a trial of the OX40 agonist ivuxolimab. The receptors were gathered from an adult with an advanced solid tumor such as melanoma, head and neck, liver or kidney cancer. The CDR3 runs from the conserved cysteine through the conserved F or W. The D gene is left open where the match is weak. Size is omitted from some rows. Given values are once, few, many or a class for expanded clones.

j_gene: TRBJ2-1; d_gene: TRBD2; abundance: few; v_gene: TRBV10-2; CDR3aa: CASKLAGNNEQFF; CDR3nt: TGCGCCAGCAAACTAGCGGGGAACAATGAGCAGTTCTTC
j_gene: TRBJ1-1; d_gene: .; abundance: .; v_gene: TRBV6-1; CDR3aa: CASSEEGRQGNTEAFF; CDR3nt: TGTGCCAGCAGTGAAGAAGGCAGGCAGGGGAACACTGAAGCTTTCTTT
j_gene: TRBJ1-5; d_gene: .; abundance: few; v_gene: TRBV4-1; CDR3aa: CASSQQGWQPQHF; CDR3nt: TGCGCCAGCAGTCAACAGGGTTGGCAGCCCCAGCATTTT
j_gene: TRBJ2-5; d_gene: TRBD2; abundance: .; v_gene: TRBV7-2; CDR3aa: CASSLGSGGRAQYF; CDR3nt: TGTGCCAGCAGCTTAGGGTCCGGAGGGAGGGCCCAGTACTTC
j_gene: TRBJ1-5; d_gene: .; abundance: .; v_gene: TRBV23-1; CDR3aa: CASSRMIRPQHF; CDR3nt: TGCGCCAGCAGTCGGATGATCAGGCCCCAGCATTTT
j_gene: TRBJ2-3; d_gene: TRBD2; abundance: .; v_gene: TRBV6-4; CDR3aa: CASRILAGGFGYF; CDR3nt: TGTGCCAGCAGGATTCTAGCGGGGGGGTTCGGGTATTTT
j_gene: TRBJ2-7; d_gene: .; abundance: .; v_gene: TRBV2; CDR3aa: CASGQNEQYF; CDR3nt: TGTGCCAGCGGGCAAAACGAGCAGTACTTC
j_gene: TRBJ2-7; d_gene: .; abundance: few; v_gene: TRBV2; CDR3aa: CASSDLDEQYF; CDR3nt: TGTGCCAGCAGTGACCTGGACGAGCAGTACTTC
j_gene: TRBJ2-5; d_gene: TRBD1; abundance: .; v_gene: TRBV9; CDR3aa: CASSVGRGQETQYF; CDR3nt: TGTGCCAGCAGCGTAGGCAGGGGGCAAGAGACCCAGTACTTC
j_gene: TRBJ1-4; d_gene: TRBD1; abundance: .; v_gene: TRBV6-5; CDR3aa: CASSRDRVEKLFF; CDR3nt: TGTGCCAGCAGTCGAGACAGGGTTGAAAAACTGTTTTTT
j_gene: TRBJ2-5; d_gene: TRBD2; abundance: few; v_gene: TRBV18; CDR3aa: CASSPGLGQETQYF; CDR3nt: TGTGCCAGCTCACCGGGACTAGGCCAAGAGACCCAGTACTTC
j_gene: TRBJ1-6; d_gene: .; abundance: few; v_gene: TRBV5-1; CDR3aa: CASSLLRRGSSYNSPLHF; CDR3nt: TGCGCCAGCAGCTTGCTCCGACGGGGTAGCTCCTATAATTCACCCCTCCACTTT
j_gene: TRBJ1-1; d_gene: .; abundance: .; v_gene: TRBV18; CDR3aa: CASSPTGQNTEAFF; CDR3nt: TGTGCCAGCTCACCAACAGGACAGAACACTGAAGCTTTCTTT
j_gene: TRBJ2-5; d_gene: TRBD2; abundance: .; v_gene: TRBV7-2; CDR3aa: CASSLGLNAQYF; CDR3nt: TGTGCCAGCAGCCTGGGACTAAACGCCCAGTACTTC
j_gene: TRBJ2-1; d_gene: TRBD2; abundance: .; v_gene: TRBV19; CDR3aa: CASTVAGGRSYNEQFF; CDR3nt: TGTGCCAGTACGGTAGCGGGGGGGCGAAGTTACAATGAGCAGTTCTTC
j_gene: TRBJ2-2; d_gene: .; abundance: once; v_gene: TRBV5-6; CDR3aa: CASSLTGSTGELFF; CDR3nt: TGTGCCAGCAGCTTGACTGGGAGCACCGGGGAGCTGTTTTTT
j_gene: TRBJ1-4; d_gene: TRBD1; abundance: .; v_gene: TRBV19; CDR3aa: CASSIQGGNEKLFF; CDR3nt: TGTGCCAGTAGTATACAGGGGGGGAATGAAAAACTGTTTTTT